The clone carrying this T cell receptor (beta chain) was detected a few times. Its cognate antigen is unknown. The data stem from a study of blood T cells in healthy people across ages. Study outcomes and limitations: Comparison with aged donors showed that long-lived donors had more naive CD4+ cells and higher diversity.

A second PCR, run for about 7 to 12 cycles, used a sample-barcoded 5' primer plus a J-beta primer mix. TCRdb recomputed calls from the 5' RACE reads with MiXCR, one row per CDR3 protein. The table shows more than 750,000 distinct CDR3 sequences, with roughly 29% occurring only once. In addition, the sample was reused for a study of T cells of mothers and their children.

The receptor comes from a woman aged 40 to 50 in good health. Sample: blood.

The CDR3 nucleotides read TGTGCCAGCACCCTACAGGGGGCAAGCAATCAGCCCCAGCATTTT. Translating gives CASTLQGASNQPQHF. V gene TRBV2 combines with J gene TRBJ1-5; 9 nucleotides match TRBD1. Germline CDR1 reads SNHLY; CDR2 reads FYNNEI. This CDR3 has 15 residues. The V gene end was trimmed by 7 bases and the J gene end by 1 base; junction bases not matched to a gene: 5.